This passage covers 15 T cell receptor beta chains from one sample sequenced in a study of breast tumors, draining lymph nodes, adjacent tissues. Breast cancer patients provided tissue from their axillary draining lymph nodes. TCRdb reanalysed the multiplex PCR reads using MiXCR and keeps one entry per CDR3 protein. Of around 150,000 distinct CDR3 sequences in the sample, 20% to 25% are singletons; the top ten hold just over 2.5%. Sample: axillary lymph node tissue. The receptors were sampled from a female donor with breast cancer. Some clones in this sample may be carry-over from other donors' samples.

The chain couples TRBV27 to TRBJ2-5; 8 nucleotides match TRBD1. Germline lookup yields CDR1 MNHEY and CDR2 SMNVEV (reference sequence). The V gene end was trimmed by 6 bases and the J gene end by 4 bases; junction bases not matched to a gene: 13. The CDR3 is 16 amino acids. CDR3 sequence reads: CASSPNRGVGRETQYF. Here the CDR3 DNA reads TGTGCCAGCAGCCCCAACAGGGGGGTGGGCCGAGAGACCCAGTACTTC.

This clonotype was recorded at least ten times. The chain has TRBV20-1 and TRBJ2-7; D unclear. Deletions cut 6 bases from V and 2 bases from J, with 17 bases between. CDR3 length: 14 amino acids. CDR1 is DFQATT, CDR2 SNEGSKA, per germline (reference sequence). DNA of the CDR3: TGCAGTGCCTTACGGCCGGGCGGTACCTACGAGCAGTACTTC. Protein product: CSALRPGGTYEQYF.

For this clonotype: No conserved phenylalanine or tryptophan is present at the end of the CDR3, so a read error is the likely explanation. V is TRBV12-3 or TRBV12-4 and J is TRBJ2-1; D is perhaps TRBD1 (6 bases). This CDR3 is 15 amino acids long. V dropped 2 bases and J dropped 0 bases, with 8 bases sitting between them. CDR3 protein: CASSLTGSSYNEQFS. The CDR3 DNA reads TGTGCCAGCAGTTTAACAGGGAGCTCCTACAATGAGCAGTTCTCC.

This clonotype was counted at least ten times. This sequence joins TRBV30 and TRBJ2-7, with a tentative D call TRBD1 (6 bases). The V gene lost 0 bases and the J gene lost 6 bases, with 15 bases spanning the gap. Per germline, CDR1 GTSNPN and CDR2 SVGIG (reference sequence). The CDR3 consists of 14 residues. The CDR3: CAWSVGVRGSEQYF. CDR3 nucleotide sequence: TGTGCCTGGAGTGTGGGGGTGAGGGGGAGCGAGCAGTACTTC. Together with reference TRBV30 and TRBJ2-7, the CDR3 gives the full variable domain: SQTIHQWPATLVQPVGSPLSLECTVEGTSNPNLYWYRQAAGRGLQLLFYSVGIGQISSEVPQNLSASRPQDRQFILSSKKLLLSDSGFYLCAWSVGVRGSEQYFGPGTRLTVT.

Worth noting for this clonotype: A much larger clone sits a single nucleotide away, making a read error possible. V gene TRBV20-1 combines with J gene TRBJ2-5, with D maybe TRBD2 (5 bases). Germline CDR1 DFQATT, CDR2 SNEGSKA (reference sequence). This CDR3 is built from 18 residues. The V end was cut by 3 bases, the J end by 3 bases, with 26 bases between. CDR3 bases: TGCAGTGCTAGCCCCCCTAGCAAAACCCGTGTTCCCAAAGAGACCCAGTACTTC. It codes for CSASPPSKTRVPKETQYF.

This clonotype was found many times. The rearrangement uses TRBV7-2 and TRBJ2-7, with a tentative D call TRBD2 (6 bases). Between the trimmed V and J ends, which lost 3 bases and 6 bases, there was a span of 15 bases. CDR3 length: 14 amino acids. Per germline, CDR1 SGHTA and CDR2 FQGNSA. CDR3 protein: CASSFDRLEIEQYF. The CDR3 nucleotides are TGTGCCAGCAGCTTTGATCGACTAGAGATCGAGCAGTACTTC.

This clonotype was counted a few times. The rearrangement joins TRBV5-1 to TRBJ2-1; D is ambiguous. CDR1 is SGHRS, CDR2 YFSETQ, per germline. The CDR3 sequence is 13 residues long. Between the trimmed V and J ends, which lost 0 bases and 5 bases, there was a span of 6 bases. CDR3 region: CASSLGAHNEQFF. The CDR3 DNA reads TGCGCCAGCAGCTTGGGGGCCCACAATGAGCAGTTCTTC. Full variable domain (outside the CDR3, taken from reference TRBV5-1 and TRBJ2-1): KAGVTQTPRYLIKTRGQQVTLSCSPISGHRSVSWYQQTPGQGLQFLFEYFSETQRNKGNFPGRFSGRQFSNSRSEMNVSTLELGDSALYLCASSLGAHNEQFFGPGTRLTVL.

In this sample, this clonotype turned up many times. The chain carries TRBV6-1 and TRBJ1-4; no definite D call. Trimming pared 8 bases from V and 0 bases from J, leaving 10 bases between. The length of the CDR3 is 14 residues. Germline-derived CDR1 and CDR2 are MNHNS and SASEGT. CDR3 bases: TGTGCCAGCGGACTCCTGGCAACTAATGAAAAACTGTTTTTT. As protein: CASGLLATNEKLFF.

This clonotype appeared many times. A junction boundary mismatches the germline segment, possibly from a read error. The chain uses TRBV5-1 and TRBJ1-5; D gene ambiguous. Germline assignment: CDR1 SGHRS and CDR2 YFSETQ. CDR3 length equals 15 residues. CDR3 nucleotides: TGCGCCAGCAGTTTGGACGGCTCAGGCAATCAGCCCCAGCATTTT. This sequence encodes CASSLDGSGNQPQHF.

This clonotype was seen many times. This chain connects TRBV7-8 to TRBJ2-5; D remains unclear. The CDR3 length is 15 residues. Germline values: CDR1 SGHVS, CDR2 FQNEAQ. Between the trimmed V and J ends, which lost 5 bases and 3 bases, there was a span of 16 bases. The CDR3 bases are TGTGCCAGCAGCCCCCGGCTAGGTATTAAAGAGACCCAGTACTTC. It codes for CASSPRLGIKETQYF.

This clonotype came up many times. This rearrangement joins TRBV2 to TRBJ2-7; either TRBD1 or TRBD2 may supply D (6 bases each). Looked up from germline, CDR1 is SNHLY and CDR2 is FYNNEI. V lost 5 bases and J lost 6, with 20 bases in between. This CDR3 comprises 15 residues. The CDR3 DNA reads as TGTGCCAGCAGTAGGATAGGGGGGCCCGCAGGCGAGCAGTACTTC. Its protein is CASSRIGGPAGEQYF.

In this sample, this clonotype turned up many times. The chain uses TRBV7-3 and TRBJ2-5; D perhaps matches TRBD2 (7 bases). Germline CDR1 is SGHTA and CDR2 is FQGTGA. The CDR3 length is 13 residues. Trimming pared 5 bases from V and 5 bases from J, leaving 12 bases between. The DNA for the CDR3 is TGTGCCAGCAGCGCCGGGGGGCTGGAGACCCAGTACTTC. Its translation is CASSAGGLETQYF.

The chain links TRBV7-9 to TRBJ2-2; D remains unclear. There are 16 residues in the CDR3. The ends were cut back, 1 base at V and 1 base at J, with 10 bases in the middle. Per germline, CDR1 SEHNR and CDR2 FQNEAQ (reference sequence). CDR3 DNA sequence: TGTGCCAGCAGCTTAGTCGCCCGGATGAACACCGGGGAGCTGTTTTTT. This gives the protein CASSLVARMNTGELFF.

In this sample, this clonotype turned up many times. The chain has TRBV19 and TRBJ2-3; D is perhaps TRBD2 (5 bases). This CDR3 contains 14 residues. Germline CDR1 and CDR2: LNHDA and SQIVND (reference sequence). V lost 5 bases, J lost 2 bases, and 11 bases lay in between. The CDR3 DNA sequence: TGTGCCAGTAGTGGGAGTACCTACACAGATACGCAGTATTTT. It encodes CASSGSTYTDTQYF.

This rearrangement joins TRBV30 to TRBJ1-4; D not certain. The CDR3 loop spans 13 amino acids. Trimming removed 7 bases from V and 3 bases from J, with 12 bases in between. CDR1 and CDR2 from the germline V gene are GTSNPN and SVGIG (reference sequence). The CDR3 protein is CASAGVSNEKLFF. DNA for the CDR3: TGTGCCTCGGCAGGAGTTTCTAATGAAAAACTGTTTTTT. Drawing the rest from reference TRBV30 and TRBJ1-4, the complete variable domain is SQTIHQWPATLVQPVGSPLSLECTVEGTSNPNLYWYRQAAGRGLQLLFYSVGIGQISSEVPQNLSASRPQDRQFILSSKKLLLSDSGFYLCASAGVSNEKLFFGSGTQLSVL.